The rows below give T cell receptor beta chains drawn from one sample of a study of beta chain features in type 1 diabetes. TCRdb's copy holds only in-frame clones and misses some; the assay was immunoSEQ multiplex PCR. This repertoire shows about 22,000 clones, around three fifths found once; its top ten account for approximately 0.39%. The source material was stem cell memory CD4+ T cells from blood. The receptors shown here come from a man younger than 35 with type 1 diabetes. CDR3s include the opening cysteine and the closing phenylalanine or tryptophan. Each record gives: J gene, clone size, D gene, V gene, CDR3 protein, CDR3 DNA. The D gene is left open where the match is weak. Clone size is stated in some rows and not others, as once, few, many or a class when expanded.

TRBJ1-1,.,.,TRBV21-1,CASSKGGVSEAFF,TGTGCCAGCAGCAAAGGGGGGGTCTCTGAAGCTTTCTTT
TRBJ2-7,few,.,TRBV28,CASHDRLYEQYF,TGTGCCAGCCATGACAGGCTCTACGAGCAGTACTTC
TRBJ2-4,once,.,TRBV27,CASSLWQGTNIQYF,TGTGCCAGCAGTTTATGGCAGGGGACAAACATTCAGTACTTC
TRBJ2-5,.,TRBD2,TRBV7-2,CASSKRLAGAPETQYF,TGTGCCAGCAGCAAACGACTAGCGGGAGCCCCAGAGACCCAGTACTTC
TRBJ1-2,few,.,TRBV30,CARRREYGYTF,TGTGCTCGGAGGAGGGAGTATGGCTACACCTTC
TRBJ2-1,.,.,TRBV18,CASSPPRGGPLSFF,TGTGCCAGCTCACCACCCCGTGGCGGGCCTCTCTCGTTCTTC
TRBJ2-3,.,.,TRBV10-3,CAISGGVDTQYF,TGTGCCATCAGTGGCGGGGTAGATACGCAGTATTTT
TRBJ2-7,few,TRBD2,TRBV11-2,CASSLDRWRENYEQYF,TGTGCCAGCAGCTTAGATCGATGGCGGGAGAACTACGAGCAGTACTTC
TRBJ2-7,few,.,TRBV18,CAGSPYSGTTYEQYF,TGTGCCGGCTCACCCTATTCCGGGACAACCTACGAGCAGTACTTC
TRBJ2-3,few,TRBD2,TRBV6-6,CASSKGLAGGLDTQYF,TGTGCCAGCAGTAAGGGACTAGCGGGGGGTCTTGATACGCAGTATTTT
TRBJ1-1,.,TRBD1,TRBV5-1,CASSRGQGETEAFF,TGCGCCAGCAGCCGTGGACAGGGGGAGACTGAAGCTTTCTTT
TRBJ1-1,.,.,TRBV5-1,CASSLRTLRVNTEAFF,TGCGCCAGCAGCTTGCGAACCTTGAGGGTGAACACTGAAGCTTTCTTT
TRBJ1-4,.,TRBD1,TRBV11-2,CASQRAGGEKLFF,TGTGCCAGCCAGAGGGCAGGGGGTGAAAAACTGTTTTTT
TRBJ2-1,once,TRBD2,TRBV10-1,CASSESRGANEQFF,TGCGCCAGCAGTGAGTCGCGGGGGGCGAATGAGCAGTTCTTC
TRBJ1-2,few,.,TRBV28,CASSAPGRGLFYGYTF,TGTGCCAGCAGTGCTCCCGGGAGGGGTTTATTCTATGGCTACACCTTC
TRBJ2-5,.,TRBD2,TRBV14,CASSQGRLAGIETQYF,TGTGCCAGCAGCCAAGGGCGGCTAGCGGGGATAGAGACCCAGTACTTC
TRBJ1-4,.,.,TRBV6-1,CASSPGTWDAEKLFF,TGTGCCAGCAGTCCCGGGACATGGGACGCTGAAAAACTGTTTTTT